This T cell receptor beta chain was profiled in a study of regulatory T cells in long-lasting Graves disease. Study background: Persistent cases were those of Graves' disease that involved over 5 years of antithyroid drugs with positive TSH receptor antibodies.

Noted time point: persistent/refractory GD, antithyroid drugs over 5 years with positive TRAb. PBMC RNA was the source of the TCR library. Diagnosing Graves' disease relied on the American Thyroid Association guidelines. Arm-PCR of CDR3 regions with iRepertoire HTBI primers generated TCR beta libraries. TCRdb called the multiplex PCR reads again in MiXCR, with one record for every CDR3 protein. Seen here are over 300,000 distinct CDR3 sequences, about 20% observed once, and the top ten hold 25% to 30%. Looked up from germline, CDR1 is SGHTA and CDR2 is FQGNSA. V was pared by 3 bases and J by 7 bases, with 10 bases of the junction left unmatched. The CDR3 spans 16 residues.

The clonotype was recovered from a female donor with Graves disease. Sequencing was performed on peripheral blood mononuclear cells (PBMCs), taken when the disease was refractory, from a patient treated with antithyroid drugs. The chain recombines TRBV7-2 with TRBJ2-2, with 8 bases identical to TRBD2. The CDR3 protein is CASSLGPGGPRGELFF. The CDR3 coding sequence is TGTGCCAGCAGCTTGGGTCCGGGGGGGCCCCGCGGGGAGCTGTTTTTT.